This T cell receptor beta chain was obtained from a study of vaccination and CD4 T cells after COVID-19. Germline loops: CDR1 MNHEY, CDR2 SVGEGT. V shed 1 base and J shed 0 bases, with 7 bases lying between them. The CDR3 is made up of 15 amino acids. This clonotype was counted once. Its antigen remains unidentified. Treatment given: roughly 11-day PBMC culture with coronavirus spike peptide pools or control peptides (ViraFEST assay). Sequenced with the Oncomine TCR Beta short-read assay was DNA taken from cultured CD4+ T cells. Each CDR3 protein gets one entry after TCRdb re-called the PCR reads with MiXCR. The sample lists more than 10,000 distinct CDR3 sequences, less than 70% occurring once.

The rearrangement uses TRBV6-2 or TRBV6-3 and TRBJ1-5; no firm D call. The sequence derives from a human donor who had recovered from COVID-19. The sequenced sample consisted of CD4+ T cells from blood, cultured in vitro. The CDR3 DNA is TGTGCCAGCAGTTACTTTCGCAGTAGCAATCAGCCCCAGCATTTT. Its protein product is CASSYFRSSNQPQHF.